This T cell receptor beta chain derives from a study of blood T cell repertoires in COVID-19 (dated by TCRdb to the early 2020s). Concerning the study at large: Samples from collaborators originated in the United States, Italy and Spain and spanned both the acute and convalescent phases of COVID-19. Where available, HLA class I and class II types were taken from metadata supplied by the sample provider and were not determined by assay-based typing. Samples were obtained from the ongoing ImmuneRACE study (first 160 participants) and from 950 to 1,500 subjects provided by 6 global collaborators. The repertoires were released in a freely available public database intended as a resource for research on the immune response to SARS-CoV-2. The sample metadata nearly always contained a de-identified subject ID, COVID-19 status, age in years and sex. The prospective study material was composed of cDNA or gDNA derived from T cells, B-cell-depleted T cells, or PBMCs. Subjects who had been exposed to COVID-19, were actively infected with it, or had recovered from it provided the deeply sampled blood TCRbeta repertoires that made up the dataset. The paper as a whole reports these results and caveats: The quantity of clinical and demographic metadata differed by source and by participant and was supplied without curation.

TCRbeta CDR3 regions were amplified from genomic DNA by means of the immunoSEQ Assay, a bias-controlled multiplex PCR. In the authors' own workflow: The number of nucleated cells in each sample was estimated by amplification of reference gene primers within the assay. To quantify the absolute abundance of each unique TCRbeta CDR3 rearrangement, sequence reads were collapsed and filtered. Productive Simpson clonality was computed per sample as the square root of Simpson's diversity index over productive rearrangements. What TCRdb holds here is the immuneACCESS table cut down to in-frame rearrangements. Part of the clones is not present; checked against another copy, under half of the missing clones reflect an unresolved V gene, and the others are unexplained. V and J calls plus clone size are reproduced from that table; the DNA served to infer D and trimming. This sample lists a few hundred thousand clones; around 83% were detected once. Around 5.1% of the sample comes from the top ten.

There are 16 amino acids in the CDR3, from cysteine to phenylalanine inclusive. The kept DNA is CDR3 alone, 48 bases in frame from the first base. CDR1 is given as SGHRS and CDR2 as YFSETQ, both from the germline V gene. From V the trimming removes 3 bases and from J it removes 8 bases, while the gene matches leave 12 bases of the junction unaccounted for. Enrolling through a virtual design, the prospective study's participants ranged in age from roughly 18 to 95 years and lived across some 22 United States geographic areas. Cohort assignment in the prospective study relied on participant-reported clinical history from a screening survey and a study questionnaire. For ImmuneRACE Cohort 3, a participant was defined as recovered based on two consecutive negative NP/OP PCR tests, clearance by a healthcare professional, or resolution of symptoms. In the prospective study, mobile phlebotomists collected whole blood, serum and a nasopharyngeal or oropharyngeal swab from each participant. Participants in the prospective study had the option to provide additional blood draws and questionnaires over a 2-month period. Prospective study blood samples were shipped either frozen or at room temperature before DNA extraction.

Worth noting for this clone: The specificity of this receptor is unknown. Per-nucleotide qualities are absent, and no much larger clonotype sits a single base away.

This TCR was recovered from a woman aged 45-65 years who had recovered from COVID-19. The specimen sequenced was PBMCs or T cells enriched from blood (not recorded which). Recombination connected TRBV5-1 to TRBJ2-1; 9 middle bases align to TRBD2. CDR3 loop: CASSSASSGMSHEQFF. In nucleotide form, the sequence is TGCGCCAGCAGCTCGGCATCTAGCGGGATGAGCCATGAGCAGTTCTTC.